The entry below describes one TCR beta chain. The sample comes from a study of blood T cell repertoires in COVID-19. This CDR3 contains 12 residues. From germline, CDR1 is GTSNPN and CDR2 SVGIG (reference sequence). With V trimmed by 8 bases and J by 10 bases, 7 bases remained unmatched. Sequencing used immunoSEQ multiplex PCR; TCRdb keeps in-frame clones, though not all of them. The sample consists of under 80,000 clones, about nine tenths of them appearing once. Source material: peripheral blood. The J gene is TRBJ2-1, the V gene TRBV30, with 11 bases aligning to TRBD2. The clonotype comes from a man aged 45-65 years with active COVID-19. In nucleotides, the CDR3 is TGTGCCCGATCCCCTAGCGGGAGGGAGCAGTTCTTC. Translated, it gives CARSPSGREQFF.